Each of the 9 T cell receptor beta chains below was sequenced from the same sample in a study of T cells in Graves' hyperthyroidism and ophthalmopathy. RNA transcripts served as the template for amplifying TCR beta CDR3 regions. When the TCR CDR3 underwent first-round RT-PCR, the HTBI primer set was used. TCRdb passed the multiplex PCR reads through MiXCR, listing each CDR3 protein once. The sample comprises roughly 800,000 distinct CDR3 sequences, around 38% of which are singletons, and approximately 8.7% rests with the top ten. Sequenced material: blood. Receptors originate from a man aged 18 to 35 with Graves' hyperthyroidism.

This chain joins TRBV10-3 and TRBJ2-7; D unresolved. Germline assignment: CDR1 ENHRY and CDR2 SYGVKD. The length of the CDR3 is 11 residues. V dropped 11 bases and J dropped 4 bases, with 12 bases sitting between them. The CDR3 is CALGGLYEQYF. CDR3 nucleotide sequence: TGTGCCCTCGGTGGCCTATACGAGCAGTACTTC.

This clonotype has only one observation. The chain is built from TRBV14 and TRBJ1-5, with D uncertain. The CDR3 loop spans 13 amino acids. V lost 0 bases and J lost 6, with 6 bases in between. The germline gives CDR1 SGHDN, CDR2 FVKESK. CDR3 amino acids: CASSQDPSQPQHF. The CDR3 nucleotides read TGTGCCAGCAGCCAAGATCCCAGTCAGCCCCAGCATTTT.

This clonotype has just a few counts. The J gene is TRBJ2-2, the V gene TRBV15, with D tentatively TRBD1 (5 bases). The CDR3 has 17 amino acids. Germline assignment: CDR1 LNHNV and CDR2 YYDKDF (reference sequence). The V end lost 5 bases, the J end lost 2 bases, and 18 bases lay between the germline ends. The CDR3 DNA sequence: TGTGCCACCAGCTCCACCCAGGGCACCTTAAACACCGGGGAGCTGTTTTTT. As protein: CATSSTQGTLNTGELFF.

In this sample, this clonotype turned up a few times. The chain carries TRBV7-6 and TRBJ2-5; 15 bases fit TRBD2. The CDR3 extends over 16 amino acids. V was clipped by 5 bases and J by 3 bases; unmatched bases: 4. Germline CDR1 SGHVS, CDR2 FNYEAQ. The CDR3 loop reads CASSPRTSGREETQYF. The CDR3 nucleotides read TGTGCCAGCAGCCCTCGGACTAGCGGGAGGGAAGAGACCCAGTACTTC. The full variable domain, rest sourced from reference TRBV7-6 and TRBJ2-5, is GAGVSQSPRYKVTKRGQDVALRCDPISGHVSLYWYRQALGQGPEFLTYFNYEAQQDKSGLPNDRFSAERPEGSISTLTIQRTEQRDSAMYRCASSPRTSGREETQYFGPGTRLLVL.

This clonotype turned up a few times. This rearrangement joins TRBV20-1 to TRBJ2-7, with 9 bases lining up with TRBD1. The junction had 8 bases not matched to a gene; V was cut back by 1 base and J by 7 bases. CDR1 and CDR2 (germline): DFQATT, SNEGSKA (reference sequence). The CDR3 contains 14 residues. CDR3 in DNA: TGCAGTGCTAGAGTCCCAGGGACAGGGAGGGAGCAGTACTTC. This encodes CSARVPGTGREQYF.

CDR3 in DNA: TGTGCCAGCAGTGACAGGTACTCTGGAAACACCTTC. Encoded protein: CASSDRYSGNTF. V and J are TRBV2 and TRBJ1-2, with D unclear. Trimming shortened V by 3 bases and J by 12 bases, and 14 bases separated the two germline ends. This CDR3 is 12 amino acids long. Germline lookup yields CDR1 SNHLY and CDR2 FYNNEI.

There are many counts of this clonotype. The rearrangement links TRBV9 to TRBJ1-6; the D is unclear. V was cut by 4 bases and J by 10 bases, with 12 bases left in between. Germline-derived CDR1 and CDR2 are SGDLS and YYNGEE. This CDR3 spans 13 amino acids. CDR3: CASSRVADSPLHF. CDR3 DNA sequence: TGTGCCAGCAGCCGAGTAGCGGACTCACCCCTCCACTTT.

The genes are TRBV25-1 and TRBJ1-3; D may be TRBD1 (6 bases). CDR1 is MGHDK, CDR2 SYGVNS, per germline. V gave up 4 bases and J gave up 0 bases, with 16 bases separating them. The CDR3 covers 17 residues. The CDR3 DNA follows: TGTGCCAGCAGTGCTAGAGGGGGTCGGCTCTCTGGAAACACCATATATTTT. It translates to CASSARGGRLSGNTIYF.

This clonotype came up many times. The V gene is TRBV7-2, the J gene TRBJ2-2; 7 bases agree with TRBD2. The CDR3 length is 13 residues. Germline assignment: CDR1 SGHTA and CDR2 FQGNSA. Losses at the gene ends were 5 bases for V and 5 bases for J; bases not matched to a gene: 2. The CDR3 loop is CASSPLATGELFF. Here the CDR3 DNA reads TGTGCCAGCAGCCCACTAGCGACCGGGGAGCTGTTTTTT.